A selection of T cell receptor beta chains follows, all from one sample in a study of T cells in Graves' hyperthyroidism and ophthalmopathy. TCRdb fed the multiplex PCR reads into MiXCR, producing one record per CDR3 protein. The sample carries nearly 750,000 distinct CDR3 sequences, 35% recorded once. What was sequenced was blood. The receptors stem from a woman aged 40 to 55 with Graves' hyperthyroidism. Both conserved end residues are part of each CDR3.

TRBJ1-5,TRBV2,CASSFGTGGQNQPQHF
TRBJ1-2,TRBV28,CASHTGNYGYAF
TRBJ1-2,TRBV15,CATSRDRQGDRGYTF
TRBJ2-5,TRBV9,CASTLGEALETQYF
TRBJ1-2,TRBV20-1,CSARGYGYTF
TRBJ1-2,TRBV20-1,CSARDLRDGYTF
TRBJ2-5,TRBV30,CAWDQYQETQYF
TRBJ1-6,TRBV6-5,CASSRTTGNNSPLHF
TRBJ1-1,TRBV19,CASSRQSWGNTEAFF
TRBJ2-7,TRBV4-3,CASSQDPAGPTYEQYF
TRBJ1-2,TRBV2,CASSVEINYGYTF
TRBJ1-2,TRBV6-5,CASRPRRAYGYTF
TRBJ1-1,TRBV20-1,CSATPGAPTEAFF
TRBJ2-3,TRBV6-5,CASSLWRESGSRGDTQYF
TRBJ2-5,TRBV6-5,CASSYYSDRAEETQYF
TRBJ1-6,TRBV20-1,CSARDGDRSSYNSPLHF
TRBJ1-2,TRBV6-6,CASSLAGTVLNYGYTF
TRBJ1-1,TRBV7-3,CASSPPAYTEAFF
TRBJ1-1,TRBV14,CASSQLQGFEAFF
TRBJ2-5,TRBV9,CASSSRPAGVETQYF
TRBJ1-5,TRBV5-1,CASSLLAGNQPQHF
TRBJ2-2,TRBV10-3,CAISESRTGNTWELFF
TRBJ1-1,TRBV5-1,CASANRTDAAFF
TRBJ1-6,TRBV12-3/TRBV12-4,CASSLKGRRLRESPLHF
TRBJ1-2,TRBV11-2,CASSLEGGGRDGYTF
TRBJ1-5,TRBV5-8,CASSGTPGHYSNQPQHF
TRBJ1-1,TRBV7-8,CASSPLRGSQGTEAFF
TRBJ2-7,TRBV7-9,CASSLSGHLYEQYF